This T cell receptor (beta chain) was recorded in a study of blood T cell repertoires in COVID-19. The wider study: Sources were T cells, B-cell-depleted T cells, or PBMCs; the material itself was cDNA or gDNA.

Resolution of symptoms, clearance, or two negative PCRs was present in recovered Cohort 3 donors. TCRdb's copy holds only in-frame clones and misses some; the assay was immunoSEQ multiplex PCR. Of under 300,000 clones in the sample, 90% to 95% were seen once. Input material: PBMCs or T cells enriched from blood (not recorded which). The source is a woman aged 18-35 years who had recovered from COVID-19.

CDR3 DNA: TGTGCCAGCAGTCTAGACAGGGGGCGCCGGACTGAAGCTTTCTTT. Protein: CASSLDRGRRTEAFF. The chain combines TRBV6-2 or TRBV6-3 with TRBJ1-1, with 10 bases fitting TRBD1. V shed 5 bases, J shed 5 bases, and the junction held 8 bases outside the gene matches. Germline CDR1 is MNHEY and CDR2 is SVGEGT. The CDR3 length is 15 residues.